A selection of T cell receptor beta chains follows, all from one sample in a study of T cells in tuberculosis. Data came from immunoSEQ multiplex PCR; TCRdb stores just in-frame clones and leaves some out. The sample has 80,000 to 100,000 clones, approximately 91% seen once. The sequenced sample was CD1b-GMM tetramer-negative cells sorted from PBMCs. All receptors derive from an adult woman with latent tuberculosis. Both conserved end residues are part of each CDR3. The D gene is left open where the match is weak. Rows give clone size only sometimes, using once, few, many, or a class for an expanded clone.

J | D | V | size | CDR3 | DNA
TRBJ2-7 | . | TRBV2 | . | CASRTGSYEQYF | TGTGCCAGCAGGACGGGCTCCTACGAGCAGTACTTC
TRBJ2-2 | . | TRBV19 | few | CASRTGYTGELFF | TGTGCCAGTAGAACAGGGTACACGGGGGAGCTGTTTTTT
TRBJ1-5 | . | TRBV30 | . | CAWHDRHSNQPQHF | TGTGCCTGGCATGACAGACATAGCAATCAGCCCCAGCATTTT
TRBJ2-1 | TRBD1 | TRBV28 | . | CASSSGLWDRHNEQFF | TGTGCCAGCAGTTCGGGCTTATGGGACAGGCACAATGAGCAGTTCTTC
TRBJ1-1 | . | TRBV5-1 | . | CASSLGRGPPTEAFF | TGCGCCAGCAGCTTAGGAAGGGGTCCGCCCACTGAAGCTTTCTTT
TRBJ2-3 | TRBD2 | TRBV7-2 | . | CASSLGSSGVTQYF | TGTGCCAGCAGCTTAGGTTCTAGCGGGGTTACGCAGTATTTT
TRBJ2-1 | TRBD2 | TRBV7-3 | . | CASSRGLAGVDEQFF | TGTGCCAGCAGCCGGGGACTAGCGGGGGTAGATGAGCAGTTCTTC
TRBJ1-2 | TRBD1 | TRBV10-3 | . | CAISDPGTGSYGYTF | TGTGCCATCAGTGACCCCGGGACAGGAAGCTATGGCTACACCTTC
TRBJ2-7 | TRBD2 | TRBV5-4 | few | CASSWGGSYEQYF | TGTGCCAGCAGCTGGGGGGGAAGCTACGAGCAGTACTTC
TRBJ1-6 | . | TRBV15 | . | CATSAWNSPLHF | TGTGCCACCAGCGCGTGGAATTCACCCCTCCACTTT
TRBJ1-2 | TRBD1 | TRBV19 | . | CASSPRQGTSMGYTF | TGTGCCAGTAGTCCGCGACAGGGGACGTCGATGGGCTACACCTTC
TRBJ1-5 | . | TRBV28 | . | CASSTPQGSNQPQHF | TGTGCCAGCAGCACCCCACAGGGTAGCAATCAGCCCCAGCATTTT
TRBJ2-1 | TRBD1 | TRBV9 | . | CASSVAGGAGDEQFF | TGTGCCAGCAGCGTAGCAGGGGGCGCCGGGGATGAGCAGTTCTTC
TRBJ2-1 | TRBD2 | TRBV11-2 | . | CASGDGGTSYNEQFF | TGTGCCAGCGGAGACGGGGGGACCTCCTACAATGAGCAGTTCTTC
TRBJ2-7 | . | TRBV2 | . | CASNEYSATYEQYF | TGTGCCAGCAACGAATACTCTGCCACCTACGAGCAGTACTTC
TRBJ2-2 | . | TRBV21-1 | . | CASSLMEGLNTGELFF | TGTGCCAGCAGCTTAATGGAGGGCTTGAACACCGGGGAGCTGTTTTTT
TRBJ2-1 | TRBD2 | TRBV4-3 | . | CASSQDPAGGALYEQFF | TGCGCCAGCAGCCAAGATCCAGCGGGGGGTGCCTTGTATGAGCAGTTCTTC
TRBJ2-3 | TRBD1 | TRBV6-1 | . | CASSPRGFVTDTQYF | TGTGCCAGCAGTCCCAGGGGGTTTGTCACAGATACGCAGTATTTT
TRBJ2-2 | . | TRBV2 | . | CASSEGQGTGELFF | TGTGCCAGCAGTGAAGGGCAGGGCACCGGGGAGCTGTTTTTT
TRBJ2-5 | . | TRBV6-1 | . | CASSEQGLKETQYF | TGTGCCAGCAGTGAACAGGGGCTAAAGGAGACCCAGTACTTC
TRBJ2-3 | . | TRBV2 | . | CASSWVGAADTQYF | TGTGCCAGCAGCTGGGTGGGGGCGGCAGATACGCAGTATTTT
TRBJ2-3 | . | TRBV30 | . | CAWSASRQPTDTQYF | TGTGCCTGGAGTGCGTCACGACAGCCCACAGATACGCAGTATTTT
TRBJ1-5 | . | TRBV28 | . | CASSFNQQPHYSNQPQHF | TGTGCCAGCAGTTTCAACCAGCAACCGCACTATAGCAATCAGCCCCAGCATTTT
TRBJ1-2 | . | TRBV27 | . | CASSSGGGYGYTF | TGTGCCAGCAGTTCTGGGGGAGGCTATGGCTACACCTTC
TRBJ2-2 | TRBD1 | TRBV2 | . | CASSEDRGRTGELFF | TGTGCCAGCAGTGAGGACAGGGGGCGGACCGGGGAGCTGTTTTTT
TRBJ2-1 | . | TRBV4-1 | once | CASSQDRGQFF | TGCGCCAGCAGCCAGGATCGGGGGCAGTTCTTC
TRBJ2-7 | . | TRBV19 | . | CASSLSPGQGYSYEQYF | TGTGCCAGTAGTCTCTCACCGGGACAAGGGTACTCCTACGAGCAGTACTTC
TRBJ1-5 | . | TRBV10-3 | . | CAISEWGRGQPQHF | TGTGCCATCAGTGAGTGGGGGCGAGGTCAGCCCCAGCATTTT
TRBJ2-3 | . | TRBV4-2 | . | CASSQDRRGSTDTQYF | TGTGCCAGCAGCCAAGATCGTAGAGGTAGCACAGATACGCAGTATTTT
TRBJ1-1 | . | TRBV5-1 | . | CASRHRVGNTEAFF | TGCGCCAGCAGACACAGGGTCGGGAACACTGAAGCTTTCTTT
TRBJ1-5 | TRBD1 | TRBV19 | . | CASSKGTGSRRDQPQHF | TGTGCCAGTAGTAAAGGGACAGGCTCTCGTAGAGATCAGCCCCAGCATTTT
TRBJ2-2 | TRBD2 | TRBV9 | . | CASSRLAGASTGELFF | TGTGCCAGCAGCCGTCTAGCGGGGGCCAGCACCGGGGAGCTGTTTTTT
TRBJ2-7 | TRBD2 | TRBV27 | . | CASSPSGGASGEQYF | TGTGCCAGCAGCCCGAGCGGGGGGGCTTCAGGCGAGCAGTACTTC
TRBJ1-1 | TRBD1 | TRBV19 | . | CASSTRTGGRAEAFF | TGTGCCAGTAGTACTCGGACAGGGGGGAGGGCTGAAGCTTTCTTT
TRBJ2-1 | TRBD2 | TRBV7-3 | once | CASSLSGGSMGQFF | TGTGCCAGCAGTCTTAGCGGGGGGTCTATGGGGCAGTTCTTC
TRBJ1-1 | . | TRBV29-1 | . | CSVTKGRTNTEAFF | TGCAGCGTGACTAAAGGACGGACGAACACTGAAGCTTTCTTT
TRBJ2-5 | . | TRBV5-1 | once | CASSLVEETQYF | TGCGCCAGCAGCTTGGTGGAGGAGACCCAGTACTTC
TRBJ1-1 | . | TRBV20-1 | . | CSVSEAFF | TGCAGTGTCAGTGAAGCTTTCTTT
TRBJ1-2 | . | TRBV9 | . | CASDSPKGYTF | TGTGCCAGCGACAGCCCGAAGGGCTACACCTTC